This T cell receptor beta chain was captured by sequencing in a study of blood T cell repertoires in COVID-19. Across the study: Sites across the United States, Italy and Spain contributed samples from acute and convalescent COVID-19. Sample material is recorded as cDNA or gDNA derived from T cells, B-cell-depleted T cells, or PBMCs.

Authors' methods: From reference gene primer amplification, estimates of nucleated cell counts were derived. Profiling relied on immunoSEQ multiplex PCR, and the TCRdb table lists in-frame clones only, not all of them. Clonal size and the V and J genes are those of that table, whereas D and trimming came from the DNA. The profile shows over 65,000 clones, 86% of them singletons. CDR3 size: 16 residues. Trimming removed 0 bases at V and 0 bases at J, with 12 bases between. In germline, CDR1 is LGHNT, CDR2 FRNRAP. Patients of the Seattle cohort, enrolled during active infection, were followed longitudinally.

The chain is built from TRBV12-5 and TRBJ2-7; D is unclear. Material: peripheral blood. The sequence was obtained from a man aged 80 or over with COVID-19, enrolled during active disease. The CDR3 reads CASGLVLDRSSYEQYF. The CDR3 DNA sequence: TGTGCTAGTGGTTTGGTACTTGACCGGAGCTCCTACGAGCAGTACTTC.